This T cell receptor (beta chain) was captured by sequencing in a study of shared clonotypes between healthy human individuals. Trimming shortened V by 8 bases and J by 4 bases, and 26 bases separated the two germline ends. The germline V gene has CDR1 MRHNA and CDR2 SNTAGT. The CDR3 consists of 17 residues. This clone was detected once. Generated by immunoSEQ multiplex PCR, the TCRdb table keeps only in-frame clones and is missing some. The sample carries millions of clones, approximately 93% recorded once. The donors were adults (healthy and HIV-negative) with no recent acute infections or vaccinations. Both subsets, CD45RA+ naive and CD45RA-negative memory, were split from the CD4+ cells.

The TCR sequence derives from a man younger than 35 in good health. Some clones in this sample may be carry-over from other donors' samples. Sequencing used naive CD4+ T cells from PBMCs. Subset noted: CD45RA+ positively selected. The rearrangement uses TRBV6-4 and TRBJ1-2; tentative D call: TRBD1 (6 bases). CDR3 residues: CASVPDIQGGEGYGYTF. The CDR3 DNA sequence: TGTGCCAGCGTACCCGACATACAGGGAGGGGAAGGCTATGGCTACACCTTC.